The 8 T cell receptor beta chains presented below share a single source sample, sequenced in a study of T cell repertoires in cytomegalovirus infection. These receptors have no identified antigens. TCRdb independently ran MiXCR on the reads; one entry per CDR3 protein. The sample yields 680,000 or so distinct CDR3 sequences, roughly 36% seen once. The material sequenced was cultured PBMCs, taken from culture after CMV antigen stimulation. These receptors were taken from a human donor in good health (CMV status not recorded). Some clones in this sample may be carry-over from other donors' samples.

The genes are TRBV28 and TRBJ2-2, with 7 nucleotides matching TRBD1. The CDR3 spans 15 residues. The germline gives CDR1 MDHEN, CDR2 SYDVKM. Losses at the gene ends were 2 bases for V and 2 bases for J; bases not matched to a gene: 2. In DNA, the CDR3 is TGTGCCAGCAGTTTAGAGGGGGCTAACACCGGGGAGCTGTTTTTT. Translation: CASSLEGANTGELFF. The variable domain in full, with the rest retrieved from reference TRBV28 and TRBJ2-2, is DVKVTQSSRYLVKRTGEKVFLECVQDMDHENMFWYRQDPGLGLRLIYFSYDVKMKEKGDIPEGYSVSREKKERFSLILESASTNQTSMYLCASSLEGANTGELFFGEGSRLTVL.

V usage is TRBV6-5 and J usage is TRBJ2-4, with 7 nucleotides matching TRBD1. This CDR3 spans 12 amino acids. V dropped 5 bases and J dropped 10; count of bases not matched to a gene: 5. Germline loops: CDR1 MNHEY, CDR2 SVGAGI. CDR3 sequence (DNA): TGTGCCAGCAGTAGGACAGGATGGATTCAGTACTTC. Translating it yields CASSRTGWIQYF.

V and J are TRBV29-1 and TRBJ1-1; D not resolved. The CDR3 loop spans 14 amino acids. Germline assignment: CDR1 SQVTM and CDR2 ANQGSEA. The germline V and J ends were trimmed by 6 bases and 1 base, with 15 bases remaining between them. CDR3 amino acids: CSVAAHSRNTEAFF. CDR3 sequence (DNA): TGCAGCGTGGCGGCCCACAGTCGGAACACTGAAGCTTTCTTT.

The V and J genes are TRBV5-5 and TRBJ1-4; D gene ambiguous. Germline loops: CDR1 SGHKS, CDR2 YYEKEE (reference sequence). This CDR3 contains 15 residues. Trimming stripped 4 bases from V and 7 bases from J, with 17 bases between. The CDR3 sequence: CASSLFPSSGEKLFF. DNA for the CDR3: TGTGCCAGCAGCCTCTTTCCGTCTTCGGGTGAAAAACTGTTTTTT.

The chain is built from TRBV20-1 and TRBJ2-1; 7 bases are a match to TRBD1. The CDR3 sequence is 13 residues long. The trim removed 3 bases at V and 10 bases at J, leaving 9 bases unmatched. CDR1 and CDR2 from the germline V gene are DFQATT and SNEGSKA (reference sequence). CDR3 region: CSASRQGNLEQFF. CDR3 in DNA: TGCAGTGCTAGTCGACAGGGTAACCTGGAGCAGTTCTTC.

The chain carries TRBV12-3 or TRBV12-4 and TRBJ1-1; D possibly corresponds to TRBD1 (6 bases). Trimming cost V 5 bases and J 1 base, with 8 bases left between them. This CDR3 has 13 residues. The CDR3 reads CASSQGTNTEAFF. Here the CDR3 DNA reads TGTGCCAGCAGTCAGGGGACGAACACTGAAGCTTTCTTT.

This clonotype has only a few counts. V and J are TRBV28 and TRBJ1-4; no clear D gene. With 10 bases removed from V and 6 bases from J, the gap between germline ends came to 9 bases. This CDR3 has 11 amino acids. CDR1 is MDHEN and CDR2 is SYDVKM in the germline V gene. Here the CDR3 reads CATRSDEKLFF. The CDR3 nucleotides read TGTGCCACCCGCAGCGATGAAAAACTGTTTTTT.

The chain combines TRBV10-3 with TRBJ2-1; 8 nucleotides line up with TRBD2. V gave up 8 bases and J gave up 4 bases; unmatched junction bases: 7. Germline V gives CDR1 ENHRY, CDR2 SYGVKD. The CDR3 totals 14 residues. In DNA, the CDR3 is TGTGCCATCGGGGAGCGGGGGTCGTACAATGAGCAGTTCTTC. Its protein product is CAIGERGSYNEQFF.